The rows below give T cell receptor beta chains drawn from one sample of a study of cytomegalovirus exposure and HLA in healthy donors. Assay: immunoSEQ multiplex PCR; the TCRdb copy retains only in-frame clones and omits some. This sample has about 250,000 clones, with about 75% found just once. Sequencing was done on a sample of PBMCs. All receptors come from a female donor in good health and CMV-seronegative. Each CDR3 is given with its conserved first and last residue. Fields, in order: J gene, clone size, D gene, V gene, CDR3 DNA, CDR3 protein. The D gene is left open where the match is weak. Clone size, where shown, is once, few, many, or a class for clones that have expanded.

j_gene: TRBJ2-4
abundance: -
d_gene: -
v_gene: TRBV13
CDR3nt: TGTGCCAGCAGCTTAGTCCGCGGGAACATTCAGTACTTC
CDR3aa: CASSLVRGNIQYF

j_gene: TRBJ2-4
abundance: -
d_gene: TRBD2
v_gene: TRBV30
CDR3nt: TGTGCCTGGAGTAAAGGACTAGCGGGGTCAGCCAAAAACATTCAGTACTTC
CDR3aa: CAWSKGLAGSAKNIQYF

j_gene: TRBJ1-1
abundance: -
d_gene: -
v_gene: TRBV27
CDR3nt: TGTGCCAGCGCCGGGGGGGGTTGGTCTGAAGCTTTCTTT
CDR3aa: CASAGGGWSEAFF

j_gene: TRBJ2-4
abundance: -
d_gene: -
v_gene: TRBV11-2
CDR3nt: TGTGCCAGCAGCTTAGGAACAGGGCCAAACATTCAGTACTTC
CDR3aa: CASSLGTGPNIQYF

j_gene: TRBJ2-1
abundance: -
d_gene: TRBD2
v_gene: TRBV27
CDR3nt: TGTGCCATCGCGACTAGCGGGAGGTACGATGAGCAGTTCTTC
CDR3aa: CAIATSGRYDEQFF

j_gene: TRBJ2-7
abundance: -
d_gene: -
v_gene: TRBV10-3
CDR3nt: TGTGCCATCAGTGAATTTGAGAACGAGCAGTACTTC
CDR3aa: CAISEFENEQYF

j_gene: TRBJ2-2
abundance: once
d_gene: -
v_gene: TRBV18
CDR3nt: TGTGCCAGCTCACCGCGGGGGCGGTCTGGGGAGCTGTTTTTT
CDR3aa: CASSPRGRSGELFF

j_gene: TRBJ1-6
abundance: -
d_gene: TRBD1
v_gene: TRBV28
CDR3nt: TGTGCCAGCAGTTTATCGACGGGACAGGGGATTCGCGTCCTCCACTTT
CDR3aa: CASSLSTGQGIRVLHF

j_gene: TRBJ2-1
abundance: -
d_gene: -
v_gene: TRBV5-4
CDR3nt: TGTGCCAGCAGCGACGGCCCAGCGCCCCCTGAGTATGAGCAGTTCTTC
CDR3aa: CASSDGPAPPEYEQFF

j_gene: TRBJ1-2
abundance: -
d_gene: TRBD1
v_gene: TRBV7-9
CDR3nt: TGTGCCAGCAGCTTAGCGTTCGGACAGGCCTCAGACTATGGCTACACCTTC
CDR3aa: CASSLAFGQASDYGYTF

j_gene: TRBJ2-7
abundance: -
d_gene: TRBD2
v_gene: TRBV29-1
CDR3nt: TGCAGCGCCACTAGCGGGAGCTACGAGCAGTACTTC
CDR3aa: CSATSGSYEQYF

j_gene: TRBJ1-2
abundance: few
d_gene: TRBD1
v_gene: TRBV5-1
CDR3nt: TGCGCCAGCAGCACCGACAGGGATTCTCATAACTATGGCTACACCTTC
CDR3aa: CASSTDRDSHNYGYTF

j_gene: TRBJ2-1
abundance: -
d_gene: TRBD1
v_gene: TRBV19
CDR3nt: TGTGCCAGTATGGGACAGTACAATGAGCAGTTCTTC
CDR3aa: CASMGQYNEQFF

j_gene: TRBJ2-1
abundance: once
d_gene: TRBD2
v_gene: TRBV4-1
CDR3nt: TGCGCCAGCAGCCAACCCTTACTAGCGGGAGTGGGTTATGAGCAGTTCTTC
CDR3aa: CASSQPLLAGVGYEQFF

j_gene: TRBJ1-6
abundance: -
d_gene: TRBD1
v_gene: TRBV27
CDR3nt: TGTGCCAGCAGCCCGGGACAGGGACTACCCCTCCACTTT
CDR3aa: CASSPGQGLPLHF

j_gene: TRBJ1-1
abundance: -
d_gene: -
v_gene: TRBV7-9
CDR3nt: TGTTCCAGCAGCCCTGCCGGCACTGAAGCTTTCTTT
CDR3aa: CSSSPAGTEAFF

j_gene: TRBJ2-1
abundance: -
d_gene: -
v_gene: TRBV2
CDR3nt: TGTGCCAGCAGGGCGGACTCCTACAATGAGCAGTTCTTC
CDR3aa: CASRADSYNEQFF

j_gene: TRBJ2-3
abundance: -
d_gene: -
v_gene: TRBV9
CDR3nt: TGTGCCAGCAGCGTAGGTTACTCGGGGAGCACGGATACGCAGTATTTT
CDR3aa: CASSVGYSGSTDTQYF

j_gene: TRBJ2-6
abundance: -
d_gene: TRBD1
v_gene: TRBV7-2
CDR3nt: TGTGCCAGCAGCTTACGACAGGGGAGTGGGGCCAACGTCCTGACTTTC
CDR3aa: CASSLRQGSGANVLTF

j_gene: TRBJ2-3
abundance: -
d_gene: TRBD2
v_gene: TRBV7-9
CDR3nt: TGTGCCAGCAGCCGCCCCGTGGGAGGGGTCCCAGATACGCAGTATTTT
CDR3aa: CASSRPVGGVPDTQYF

j_gene: TRBJ1-2
abundance: -
d_gene: -
v_gene: TRBV27
CDR3nt: TGTGCCAGCAGTAAGGAGATTAACTATGGCTACACCTTC
CDR3aa: CASSKEINYGYTF

j_gene: TRBJ2-7
abundance: -
d_gene: -
v_gene: TRBV14
CDR3nt: TGTGCCAGCAGTGTCACCTACGAGCAGTACTTC
CDR3aa: CASSVTYEQYF

j_gene: TRBJ2-4
abundance: -
d_gene: -
v_gene: TRBV7-9
CDR3nt: TGTGCCCGCCAGGGCAAAAACATTCAGTACTTC
CDR3aa: CARQGKNIQYF

j_gene: TRBJ1-1
abundance: -
d_gene: -
v_gene: TRBV7-9
CDR3nt: TGTGCCAGCAGCTTAGTAGGGGTGAACACTGAAGCTTTCTTT
CDR3aa: CASSLVGVNTEAFF

j_gene: TRBJ1-3
abundance: -
d_gene: TRBD1
v_gene: TRBV6-5
CDR3nt: TGTGCCAGCAGCCGACAGGGCTCTGGAAACACCATATATTTT
CDR3aa: CASSRQGSGNTIYF

j_gene: TRBJ2-3
abundance: -
d_gene: TRBD2
v_gene: TRBV28
CDR3nt: TGTGCCAGCAGTTTCCCTAGCGGCCCCCAAGAGTATTTT
CDR3aa: CASSFPSGPQEYF

j_gene: TRBJ2-3
abundance: -
d_gene: TRBD1
v_gene: TRBV6-1
CDR3nt: TGTGCCAGCAGTTTGGGGACAGGGGATTTGGATACGCAGTATTTT
CDR3aa: CASSLGTGDLDTQYF

j_gene: TRBJ1-1
abundance: -
d_gene: -
v_gene: TRBV6-5
CDR3nt: TGTGCCAGCAGCCGGGGTCTAGGGAACACTGAAGCTTTCTTT
CDR3aa: CASSRGLGNTEAFF

j_gene: TRBJ2-7
abundance: -
d_gene: -
v_gene: TRBV6-1
CDR3nt: TGTGCCAGCACCGTACAGGGATCCTACGAGCAGTACTTC
CDR3aa: CASTVQGSYEQYF

j_gene: TRBJ1-2
abundance: -
d_gene: -
v_gene: TRBV7-9
CDR3nt: TGTGCCAGCCCGCAGGGAGGAGAAGGCTACACCTTC
CDR3aa: CASPQGGEGYTF

j_gene: TRBJ1-1
abundance: -
d_gene: -
v_gene: TRBV19
CDR3nt: TGTGCCAGTAGAGATGGAGACACTGAAGCTTTCTTT
CDR3aa: CASRDGDTEAFF

j_gene: TRBJ2-7
abundance: -
d_gene: TRBD1
v_gene: TRBV28
CDR3nt: TGTGCCAGCAGTCCGCGACAGGGATGGGACGAGCAGTACTTC
CDR3aa: CASSPRQGWDEQYF

j_gene: TRBJ2-1
abundance: -
d_gene: -
v_gene: TRBV27
CDR3nt: TGTGCCAGCAGTTTATTAGGGGCCAACAATGAGCAGTTCTTC
CDR3aa: CASSLLGANNEQFF

j_gene: TRBJ2-6
abundance: -
d_gene: -
v_gene: TRBV5-8
CDR3nt: TGTGCCAGCAGCGTCTGGACGGGAGGGGCCAACGTCCTGACTTTC
CDR3aa: CASSVWTGGANVLTF

j_gene: TRBJ2-3
abundance: -
d_gene: -
v_gene: TRBV11-2
CDR3nt: TGTGCCAGCAGCTTAGAGGTCTCCCAGTACACAGATACGCAGTATTTT
CDR3aa: CASSLEVSQYTDTQYF

j_gene: TRBJ2-5
abundance: -
d_gene: TRBD2
v_gene: TRBV7-2
CDR3nt: TGTGCCAGCAGCTCCGGGGGGGCAAAGACCCAGTACTTC
CDR3aa: CASSSGGAKTQYF

j_gene: TRBJ1-2
abundance: -
d_gene: -
v_gene: TRBV15
CDR3nt: TGTGCCACCAGCGCCCGGGGGTCCCACGGCTACACCTTC
CDR3aa: CATSARGSHGYTF

j_gene: TRBJ2-4
abundance: -
d_gene: -
v_gene: TRBV2
CDR3nt: TGTGCCAGCAGTCCCGGGGTTTCGGACCCCACAGCCAAAAACATTCAGTACTTC
CDR3aa: CASSPGVSDPTAKNIQYF

j_gene: TRBJ2-7
abundance: few
d_gene: -
v_gene: TRBV11-2
CDR3nt: TGTGCCAGCAGCTCCCACTACGAGCAGTACTTC
CDR3aa: CASSSHYEQYF

j_gene: TRBJ2-7
abundance: -
d_gene: TRBD1
v_gene: TRBV18
CDR3nt: TGTGCCAGCTCACCACCCATGGACAGGGGATCCTACGAGCAGTACTTC
CDR3aa: CASSPPMDRGSYEQYF

j_gene: TRBJ2-3
abundance: few
d_gene: -
v_gene: TRBV4-1
CDR3nt: TGCGCCAGCAGCCTTAAAGGAGGGCCGGGTATAACGCAGTATTTT
CDR3aa: CASSLKGGPGITQYF

j_gene: TRBJ1-2
abundance: -
d_gene: TRBD1
v_gene: TRBV19
CDR3nt: TGTGCCAGTAGTCCTCAGGGGGACTATGGCTACACCTTC
CDR3aa: CASSPQGDYGYTF

j_gene: TRBJ2-5
abundance: few
d_gene: -
v_gene: TRBV5-6
CDR3nt: TGTGCCAGCAGCTTGGAGGGACAGCGGGGGCAAGAGACCCAGTACTTC
CDR3aa: CASSLEGQRGQETQYF

j_gene: TRBJ2-2
abundance: -
d_gene: TRBD1
v_gene: TRBV11-2
CDR3nt: TGTGCCAGCAGCCCAAGGGGACAGGGAGGGTACACCGGGGAGCTGTTTTTT
CDR3aa: CASSPRGQGGYTGELFF

j_gene: TRBJ2-5
abundance: -
d_gene: -
v_gene: TRBV28
CDR3nt: TGTGCCAGCAGTTTATTGGCCGTCTCCCCTGAGACCCAGTACTTC
CDR3aa: CASSLLAVSPETQYF

j_gene: TRBJ2-3
abundance: many
d_gene: TRBD1
v_gene: TRBV6-5
CDR3nt: TGTGCCAGCAGCCCTCGACAGGGTGGCACAGATACGCAGTATTTT
CDR3aa: CASSPRQGGTDTQYF

j_gene: TRBJ1-2
abundance: -
d_gene: -
v_gene: TRBV14
CDR3nt: TGTGCCAGCAGCCAAGACGTAGCGTATGGCTACACCTTC
CDR3aa: CASSQDVAYGYTF

j_gene: TRBJ2-7
abundance: -
d_gene: -
v_gene: TRBV2
CDR3nt: TGTGCCAGCAGAGACATGGCCCTCGAGCAGTACTTC
CDR3aa: CASRDMALEQYF

j_gene: TRBJ2-7
abundance: -
d_gene: -
v_gene: TRBV5-4
CDR3nt: TGTGCCAGCAGCCACGGTGCAGGGGTCTCCTACGAGCAGTACTTC
CDR3aa: CASSHGAGVSYEQYF

j_gene: TRBJ2-5
abundance: -
d_gene: -
v_gene: TRBV5-6
CDR3nt: TGTGCCAGCAGCTTGGTAGGGGGGGCAGAGACCCAGTACTTC
CDR3aa: CASSLVGGAETQYF

j_gene: TRBJ1-2
abundance: -
d_gene: TRBD1
v_gene: TRBV2
CDR3nt: TGTGCCAGCAATAGACAGGGGGATGGCTACACCTTC
CDR3aa: CASNRQGDGYTF

j_gene: TRBJ2-2
abundance: -
d_gene: -
v_gene: TRBV12-5
CDR3nt: TGTGCTAGTGGTTACGGGAATAAGGCCGGGGAGCTGTTTTTT
CDR3aa: CASGYGNKAGELFF

j_gene: TRBJ1-5
abundance: few
d_gene: TRBD1
v_gene: TRBV7-2
CDR3nt: TGTGCCAGCAGCTTAGAAGGGGGCGGAAATCAGCCCCAGCATTTT
CDR3aa: CASSLEGGGNQPQHF

j_gene: TRBJ2-2
abundance: few
d_gene: -
v_gene: TRBV25-1
CDR3nt: TGTGCCAGCAGTGTACAACGGGAGCGCACCGGGGAGCTGTTTTTT
CDR3aa: CASSVQRERTGELFF

j_gene: TRBJ2-1
abundance: -
d_gene: -
v_gene: TRBV5-6
CDR3nt: TGTGCCAACAGCTTGGAGGCGTCTAGCTCCTACAATGAGCAGTTCTTC
CDR3aa: CANSLEASSSYNEQFF

j_gene: TRBJ1-5
abundance: -
d_gene: TRBD1
v_gene: TRBV7-9
CDR3nt: TGTGCCAGCTCCCGGGACAGGCTAGGGCAGCCCCAGCATTTT
CDR3aa: CASSRDRLGQPQHF

j_gene: TRBJ2-1
abundance: once
d_gene: TRBD2
v_gene: TRBV9
CDR3nt: TGTGCCAGCAGCCTTCGAAGCGGGAGGGCCGGGTCCTACAATGAGCAGTTCTTC
CDR3aa: CASSLRSGRAGSYNEQFF

j_gene: TRBJ2-7
abundance: -
d_gene: TRBD1
v_gene: TRBV7-9
CDR3nt: TGTGCCAGCAGCCCTTTGCCGGGACAGGGCTCCTACGAGCAGTACTTC
CDR3aa: CASSPLPGQGSYEQYF

j_gene: TRBJ2-2
abundance: -
d_gene: -
v_gene: TRBV19
CDR3nt: TGTGCCAGTAACCCACAGCTAAACACCGGGGAGCTGTTTTTT
CDR3aa: CASNPQLNTGELFF